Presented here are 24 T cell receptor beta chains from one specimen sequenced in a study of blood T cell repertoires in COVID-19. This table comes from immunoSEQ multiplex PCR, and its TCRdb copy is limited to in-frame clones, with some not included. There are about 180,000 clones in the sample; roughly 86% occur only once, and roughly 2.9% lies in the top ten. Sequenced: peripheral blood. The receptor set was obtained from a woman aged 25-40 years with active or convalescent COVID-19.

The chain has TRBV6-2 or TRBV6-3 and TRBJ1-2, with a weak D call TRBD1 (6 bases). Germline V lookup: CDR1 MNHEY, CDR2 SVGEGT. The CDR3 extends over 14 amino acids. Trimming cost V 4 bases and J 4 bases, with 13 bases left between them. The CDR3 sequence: CASSLAGETYGYTF. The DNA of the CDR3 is TGTGCCAGCAGTTTGGCAGGGGAGACCTATGGCTACACCTTC.

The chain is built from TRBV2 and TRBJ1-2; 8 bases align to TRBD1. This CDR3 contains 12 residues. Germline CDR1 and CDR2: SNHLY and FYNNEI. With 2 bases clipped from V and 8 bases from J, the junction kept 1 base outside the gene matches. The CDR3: CASSEYRGGYTF. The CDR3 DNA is TGTGCCAGCAGTGAATACAGGGGGGGCTACACCTTC. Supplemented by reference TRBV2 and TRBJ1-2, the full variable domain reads EPEVTQTPSHQVTQMGQEVILRCVPISNHLYFYWYRQILGQKVEFLVSFYNNEISEKSEIFDDQFSVERPDGSNFTLKIRSTKLEDSAMYFCASSEYRGGYTFGSGTRLTVV.

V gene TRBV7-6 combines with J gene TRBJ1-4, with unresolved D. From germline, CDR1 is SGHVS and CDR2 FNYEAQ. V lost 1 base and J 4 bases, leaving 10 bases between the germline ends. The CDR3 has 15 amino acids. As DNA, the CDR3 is TGTGCCAGCAGCTTAGAAGCAGGTCTTAATGAAAAACTGTTTTTT. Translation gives CASSLEAGLNEKLFF.

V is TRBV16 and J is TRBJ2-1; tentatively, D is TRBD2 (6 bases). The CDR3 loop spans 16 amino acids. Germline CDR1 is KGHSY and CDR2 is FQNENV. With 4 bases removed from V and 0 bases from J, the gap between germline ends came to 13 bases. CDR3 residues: CASSLFSGVSYNEQFF. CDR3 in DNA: TGTGCCAGCAGCCTTTTTAGCGGTGTCTCCTACAATGAGCAGTTCTTC. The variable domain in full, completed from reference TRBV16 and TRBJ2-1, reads GEEVAQTPKHLVRGEGQKAKLYCAPIKGHSYVFWYQQVLKNEFKFLISFQNENVFDETGMPKERFSAKCLPNSPCSLEIQATKLEDSAVYFCASSLFSGVSYNEQFFGPGTRLTVL.

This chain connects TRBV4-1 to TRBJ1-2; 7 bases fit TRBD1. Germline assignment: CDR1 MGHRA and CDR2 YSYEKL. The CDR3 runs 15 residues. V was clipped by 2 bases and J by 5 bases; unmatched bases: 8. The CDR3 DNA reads TGCGCCAGCAGCCAACCGGACAGGACATCTTATGGCTACACCTTC. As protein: CASSQPDRTSYGYTF.

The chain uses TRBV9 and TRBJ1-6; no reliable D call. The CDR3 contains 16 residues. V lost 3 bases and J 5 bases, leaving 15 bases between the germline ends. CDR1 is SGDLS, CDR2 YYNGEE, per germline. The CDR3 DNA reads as TGTGCCAGCAGCGAAACTTCAGGTCCTCATAATTCACCCCTCCACTTT. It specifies CASSETSGPHNSPLHF.

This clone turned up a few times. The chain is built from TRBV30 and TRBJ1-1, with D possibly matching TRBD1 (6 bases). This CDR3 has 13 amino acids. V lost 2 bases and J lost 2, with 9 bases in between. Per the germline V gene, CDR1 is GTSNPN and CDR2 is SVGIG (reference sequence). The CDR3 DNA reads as TGTGCCTGGAGTAGGGGGGGAAACACTGAAGCTTTCTTT. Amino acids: CAWSRGGNTEAFF. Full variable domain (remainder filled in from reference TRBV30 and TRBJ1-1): SQTIHQWPATLVQPVGSPLSLECTVEGTSNPNLYWYRQAAGRGLQLLFYSVGIGQISSEVPQNLSASRPQDRQFILSSKKLLLSDSGFYLCAWSRGGNTEAFFGQGTRLTVV.

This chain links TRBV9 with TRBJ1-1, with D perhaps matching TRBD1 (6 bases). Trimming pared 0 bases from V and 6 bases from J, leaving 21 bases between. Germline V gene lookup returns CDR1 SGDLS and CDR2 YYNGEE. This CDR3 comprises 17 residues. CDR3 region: CASSVAHRAPGLAEAFF. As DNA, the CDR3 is TGTGCCAGCAGCGTAGCGCACAGGGCCCCTGGGCTTGCTGAAGCTTTCTTT. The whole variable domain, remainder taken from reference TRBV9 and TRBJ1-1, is DSGVTQTPKHLITATGQRVTLRCSPRSGDLSVYWYQQSLDQGLQFLIQYYNGEERAKGNILERFSAQQFPDLHSELNLSSLELGDSALYFCASSVAHRAPGLAEAFFGQGTRLTVV.

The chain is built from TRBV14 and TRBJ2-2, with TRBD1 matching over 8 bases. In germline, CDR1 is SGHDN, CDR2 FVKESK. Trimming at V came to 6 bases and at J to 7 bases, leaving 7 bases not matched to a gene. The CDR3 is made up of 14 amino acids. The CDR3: CASSHDRGGGELFF. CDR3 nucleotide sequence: TGTGCCAGCAGTCACGACAGGGGCGGCGGGGAGCTGTTTTTT.

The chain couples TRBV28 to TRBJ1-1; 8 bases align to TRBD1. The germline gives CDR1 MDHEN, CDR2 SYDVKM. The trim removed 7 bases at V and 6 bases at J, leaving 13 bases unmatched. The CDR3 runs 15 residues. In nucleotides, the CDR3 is TGTGCCAGCAAGGGCAGGGGGCGCGTAACTGCTGAAGCTTTCTTT. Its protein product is CASKGRGRVTAEAFF.

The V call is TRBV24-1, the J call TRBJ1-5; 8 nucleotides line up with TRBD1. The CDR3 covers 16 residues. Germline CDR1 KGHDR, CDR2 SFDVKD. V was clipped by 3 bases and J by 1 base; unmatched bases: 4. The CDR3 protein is CATSDGQGWSNQPQHF. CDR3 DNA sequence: TGTGCCACCAGTGATGGACAGGGTTGGAGCAATCAGCCCCAGCATTTT.

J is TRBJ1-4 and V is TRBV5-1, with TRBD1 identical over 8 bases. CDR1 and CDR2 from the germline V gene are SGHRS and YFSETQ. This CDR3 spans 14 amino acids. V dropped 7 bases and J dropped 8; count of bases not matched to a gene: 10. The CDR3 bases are TGCGCCAGCTGGCTCGGGACAGGACTAGAAAAACTGTTTTTT. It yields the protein CASWLGTGLEKLFF.

The DNA of the CDR3 is TGTGCCAGCTCACCAGGGACTAGCGGGAGTGTGGATACGCAGTATTTT. This codes for CASSPGTSGSVDTQYF. This rearrangement joins TRBV18 to TRBJ2-3; TRBD2 matches 14 bases. The CDR3 has 16 amino acids. CDR1 and CDR2 (germline): KGHSH, LQKENI. V dropped 2 bases and J dropped 6; count of bases not matched to a gene: 4.

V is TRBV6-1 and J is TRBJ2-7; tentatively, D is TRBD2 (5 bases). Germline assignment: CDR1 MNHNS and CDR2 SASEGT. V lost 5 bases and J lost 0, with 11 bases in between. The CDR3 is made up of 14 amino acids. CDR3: CASSLDSISYEQYF. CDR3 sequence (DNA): TGTGCCAGCAGTCTGGACTCCATCTCCTACGAGCAGTACTTC.

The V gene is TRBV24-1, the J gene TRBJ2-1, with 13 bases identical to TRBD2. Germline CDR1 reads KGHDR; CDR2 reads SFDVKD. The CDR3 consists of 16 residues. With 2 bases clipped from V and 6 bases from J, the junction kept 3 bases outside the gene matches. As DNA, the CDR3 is TGTGCCACCAGTGATTGGTGGACTAGCGGGAGCAATGAGCAGTTCTTC. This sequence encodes CATSDWWTSGSNEQFF.

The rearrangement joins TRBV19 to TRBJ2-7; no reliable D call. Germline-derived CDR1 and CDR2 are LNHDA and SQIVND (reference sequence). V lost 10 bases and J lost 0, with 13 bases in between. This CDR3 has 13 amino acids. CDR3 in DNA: TGTGCCACTCAACGTCGCGGCTCCTACGAGCAGTACTTC. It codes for CATQRRGSYEQYF.

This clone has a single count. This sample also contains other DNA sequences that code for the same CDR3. CDR3 coding DNA: TGCGCCAGCAGCCCGGGGACTAGCGGCAATGAGCAGTTCTTC. Translation: CASSPGTSGNEQFF. The rearrangement uses TRBV5-1 and TRBJ2-1, with TRBD2 identical over 11 bases. The germline V gene encodes CDR1 SGHRS and CDR2 YFSETQ. V lost 4 bases to trimming and J lost 6 bases; unmatched junction nucleotides: 3. The CDR3 consists of 14 residues. The whole variable domain, remainder taken from reference TRBV5-1 and TRBJ2-1, is KAGVTQTPRYLIKTRGQQVTLSCSPISGHRSVSWYQQTPGQGLQFLFEYFSETQRNKGNFPGRFSGRQFSNSRSEMNVSTLELGDSALYLCASSPGTSGNEQFFGPGTRLTVL.

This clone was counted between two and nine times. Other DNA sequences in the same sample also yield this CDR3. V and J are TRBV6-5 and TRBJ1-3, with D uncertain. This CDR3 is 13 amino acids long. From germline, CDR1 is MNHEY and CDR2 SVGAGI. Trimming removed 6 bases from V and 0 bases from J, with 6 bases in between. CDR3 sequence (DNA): TGTGCCAGCAGCAGAGGCTCTGGAAACACCATATATTTT. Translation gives CASSRGSGNTIYF.

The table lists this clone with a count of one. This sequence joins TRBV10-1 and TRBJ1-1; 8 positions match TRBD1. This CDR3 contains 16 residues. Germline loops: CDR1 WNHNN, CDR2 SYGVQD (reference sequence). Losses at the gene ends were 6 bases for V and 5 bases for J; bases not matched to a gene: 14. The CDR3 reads CASRTTGEGGKTEAFF. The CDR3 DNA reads TGCGCCAGCAGGACGACAGGGGAGGGGGGGAAAACTGAAGCTTTCTTT.

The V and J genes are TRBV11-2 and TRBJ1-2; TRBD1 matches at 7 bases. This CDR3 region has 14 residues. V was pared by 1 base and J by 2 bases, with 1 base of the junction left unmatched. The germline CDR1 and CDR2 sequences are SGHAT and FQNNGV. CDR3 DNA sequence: TGTGCCAGCAGCTTAGGGGACAGAAACTATGGCTACACCTTC. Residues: CASSLGDRNYGYTF. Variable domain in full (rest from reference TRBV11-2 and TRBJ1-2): EAGVAQSPRYKIIEKRQSVAFWCNPISGHATLYWYQQILGQGPKLLIQFQNNGVVDDSQLPKDRFSAERLKGVDSTLKIQPAKLEDSAVYLCASSLGDRNYGYTFGSGTRLTVV.

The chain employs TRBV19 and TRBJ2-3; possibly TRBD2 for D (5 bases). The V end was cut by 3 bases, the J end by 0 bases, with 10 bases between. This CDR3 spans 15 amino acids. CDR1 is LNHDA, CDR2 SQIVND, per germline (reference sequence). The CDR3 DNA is TGTGCCAGTAGTATTTTGGGAGCTAGCACAGATACGCAGTATTTT. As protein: CASSILGASTDTQYF.

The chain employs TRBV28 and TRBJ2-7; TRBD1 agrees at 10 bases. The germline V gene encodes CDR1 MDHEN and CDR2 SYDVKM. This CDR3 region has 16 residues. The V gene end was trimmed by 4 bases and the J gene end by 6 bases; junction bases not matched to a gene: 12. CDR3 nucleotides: TGTGCCAGCAGTTCCAACCCGGGACAGGGGTGGGTCGAGCAGTACTTC. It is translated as CASSSNPGQGWVEQYF. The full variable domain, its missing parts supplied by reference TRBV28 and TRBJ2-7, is DVKVTQSSRYLVKRTGEKVFLECVQDMDHENMFWYRQDPGLGLRLIYFSYDVKMKEKGDIPEGYSVSREKKERFSLILESASTNQTSMYLCASSSNPGQGWVEQYFGPGTRLTVT.

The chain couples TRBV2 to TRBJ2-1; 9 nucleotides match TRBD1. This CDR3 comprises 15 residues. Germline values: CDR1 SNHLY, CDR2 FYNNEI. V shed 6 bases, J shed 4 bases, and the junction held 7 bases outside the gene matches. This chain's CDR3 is CASRADRGGYNEQFF. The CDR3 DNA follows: TGTGCCAGCAGGGCGGACAGGGGAGGGTACAATGAGCAGTTCTTC. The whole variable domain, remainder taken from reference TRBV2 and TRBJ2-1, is EPEVTQTPSHQVTQMGQEVILRCVPISNHLYFYWYRQILGQKVEFLVSFYNNEISEKSEIFDDQFSVERPDGSNFTLKIRSTKLEDSAMYFCASRADRGGYNEQFFGPGTRLTVL.

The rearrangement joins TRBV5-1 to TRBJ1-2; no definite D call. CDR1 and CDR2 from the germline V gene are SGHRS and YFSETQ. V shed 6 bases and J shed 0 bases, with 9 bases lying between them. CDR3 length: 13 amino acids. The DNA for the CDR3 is TGCGCCAGCAAAGGAGTTACTAACTATGGCTACACCTTC. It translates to CASKGVTNYGYTF.